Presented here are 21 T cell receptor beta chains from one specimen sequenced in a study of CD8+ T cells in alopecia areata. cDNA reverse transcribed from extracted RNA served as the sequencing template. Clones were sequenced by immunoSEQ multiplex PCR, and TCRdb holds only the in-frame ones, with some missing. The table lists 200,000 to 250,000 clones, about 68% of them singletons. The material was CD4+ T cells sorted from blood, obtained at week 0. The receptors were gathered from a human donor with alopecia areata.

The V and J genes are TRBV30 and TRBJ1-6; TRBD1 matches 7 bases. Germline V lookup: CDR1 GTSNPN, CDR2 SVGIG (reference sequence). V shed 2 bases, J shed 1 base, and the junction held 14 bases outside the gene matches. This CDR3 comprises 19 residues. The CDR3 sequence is CAWSSEPGLDRSYNSPLHF. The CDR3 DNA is TGTGCCTGGAGTTCCGAACCCGGGTTGGACAGGTCCTATAATTCACCCCTCCACTTT.

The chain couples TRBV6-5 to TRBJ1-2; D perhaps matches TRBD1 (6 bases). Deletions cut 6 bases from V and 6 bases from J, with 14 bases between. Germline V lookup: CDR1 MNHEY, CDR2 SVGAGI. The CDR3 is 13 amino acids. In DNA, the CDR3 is TGTGCCAGCAGAAAAACAGGGAAGAATGGCTACACCTTC. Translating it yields CASRKTGKNGYTF.

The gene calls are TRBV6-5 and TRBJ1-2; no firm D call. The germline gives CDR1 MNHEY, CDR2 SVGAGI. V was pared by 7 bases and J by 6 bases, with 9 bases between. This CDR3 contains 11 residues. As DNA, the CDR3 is TGTGCCAGCACGAACAAGGATGGCTACACCTTC. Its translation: CASTNKDGYTF.

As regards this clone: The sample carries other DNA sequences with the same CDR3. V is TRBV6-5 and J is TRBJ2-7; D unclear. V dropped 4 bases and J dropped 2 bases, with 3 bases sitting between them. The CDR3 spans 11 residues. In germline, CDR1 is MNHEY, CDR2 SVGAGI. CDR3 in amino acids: CASSSPYEQYF. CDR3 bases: TGTGCCAGCAGTTCCCCCTACGAGCAGTACTTC.

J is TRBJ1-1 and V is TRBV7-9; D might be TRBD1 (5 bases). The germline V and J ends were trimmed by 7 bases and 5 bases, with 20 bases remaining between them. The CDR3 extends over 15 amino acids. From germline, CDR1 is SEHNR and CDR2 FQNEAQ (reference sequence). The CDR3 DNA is TGTGCCAGCACCCTCCCTCAGGCGGGGGTTACTGAAGCTTTCTTT. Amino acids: CASTLPQAGVTEAFF.

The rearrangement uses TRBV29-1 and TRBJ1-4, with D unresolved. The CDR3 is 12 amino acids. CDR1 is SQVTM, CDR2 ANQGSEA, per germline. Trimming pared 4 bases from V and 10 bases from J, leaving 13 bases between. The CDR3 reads CSVGTAFGKLFF. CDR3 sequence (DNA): TGCAGCGTTGGGACCGCCTTTGGAAAACTGTTTTTT.

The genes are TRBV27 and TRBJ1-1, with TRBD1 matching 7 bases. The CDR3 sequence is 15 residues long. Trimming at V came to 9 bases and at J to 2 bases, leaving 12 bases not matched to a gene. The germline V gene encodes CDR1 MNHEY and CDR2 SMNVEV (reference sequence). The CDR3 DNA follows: TGTGCCAGTCAAAAGTTCGGGACAGTAAACACTGAAGCTTTCTTT. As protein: CASQKFGTVNTEAFF.

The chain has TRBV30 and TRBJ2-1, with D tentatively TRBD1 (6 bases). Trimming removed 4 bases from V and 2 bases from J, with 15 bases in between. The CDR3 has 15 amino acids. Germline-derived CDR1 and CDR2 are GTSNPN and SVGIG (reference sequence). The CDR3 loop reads CAWTDGQSTYNEQFF. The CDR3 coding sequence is TGTGCCTGGACTGACGGACAGAGTACCTACAATGAGCAGTTCTTC.

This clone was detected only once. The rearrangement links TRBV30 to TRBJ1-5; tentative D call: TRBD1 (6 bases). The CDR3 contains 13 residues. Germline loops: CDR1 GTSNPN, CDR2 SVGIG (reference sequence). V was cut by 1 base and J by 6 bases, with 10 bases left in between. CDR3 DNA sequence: TGTGCCTGGAGTGGGACAGCAATTCAGCCCCAGCATTTT. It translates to CAWSGTAIQPQHF.

Here the CDR3 reads CASSFGGLAGYNEQFF. Here the CDR3 DNA reads TGTGCCAGCAGCTTCGGTGGACTAGCGGGCTACAATGAGCAGTTCTTC. The rearrangement links TRBV5-6 to TRBJ2-1, with 11 bases aligning to TRBD2. Germline V gene lookup returns CDR1 SGHDT and CDR2 YYEEEE. This CDR3 has 16 residues. V was clipped by 2 bases and J by 3 bases; unmatched bases: 4.

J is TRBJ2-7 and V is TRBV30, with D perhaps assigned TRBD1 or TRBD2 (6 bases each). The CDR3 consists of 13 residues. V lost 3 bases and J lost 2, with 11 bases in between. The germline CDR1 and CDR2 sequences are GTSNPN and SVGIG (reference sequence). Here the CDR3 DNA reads TGTGCCTGGAGCGGGGGCCTTACCTACGAGCAGTACTTC. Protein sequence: CAWSGGLTYEQYF.

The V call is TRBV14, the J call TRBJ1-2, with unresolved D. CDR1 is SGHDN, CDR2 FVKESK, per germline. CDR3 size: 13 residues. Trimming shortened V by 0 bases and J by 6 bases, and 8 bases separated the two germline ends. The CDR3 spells CASSQDRGNGYTF. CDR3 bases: TGTGCCAGCAGCCAAGATAGAGGGAATGGCTACACCTTC.

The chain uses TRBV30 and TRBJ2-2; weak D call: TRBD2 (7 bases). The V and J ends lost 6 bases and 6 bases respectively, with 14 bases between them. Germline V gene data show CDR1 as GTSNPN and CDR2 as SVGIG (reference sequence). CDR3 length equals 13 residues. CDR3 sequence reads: CACDRGAPGELFF. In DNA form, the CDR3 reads TGTGCCTGTGATCGGGGGGCGCCCGGGGAGCTGTTTTTT.

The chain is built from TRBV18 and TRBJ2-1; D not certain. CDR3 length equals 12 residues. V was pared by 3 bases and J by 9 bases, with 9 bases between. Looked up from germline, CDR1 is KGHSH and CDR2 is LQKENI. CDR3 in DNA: TGTGCCAGCTCACCCCAGTCCCCTGAGCAGTTCTTC. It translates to CASSPQSPEQFF.

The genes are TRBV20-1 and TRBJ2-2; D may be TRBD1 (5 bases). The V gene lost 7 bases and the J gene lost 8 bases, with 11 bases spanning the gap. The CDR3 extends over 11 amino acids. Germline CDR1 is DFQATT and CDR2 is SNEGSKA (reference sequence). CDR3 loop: CSGSRTGELFF. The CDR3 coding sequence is TGCAGTGGGTCAAGGACAGGGGAGCTGTTTTTT.

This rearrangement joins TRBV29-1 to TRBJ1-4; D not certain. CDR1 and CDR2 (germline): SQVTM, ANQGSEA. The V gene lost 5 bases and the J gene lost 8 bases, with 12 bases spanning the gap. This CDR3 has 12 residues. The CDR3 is CSVRRGSEKLFF. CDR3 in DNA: TGCAGCGTTCGCCGGGGTAGCGAAAAACTGTTTTTT.

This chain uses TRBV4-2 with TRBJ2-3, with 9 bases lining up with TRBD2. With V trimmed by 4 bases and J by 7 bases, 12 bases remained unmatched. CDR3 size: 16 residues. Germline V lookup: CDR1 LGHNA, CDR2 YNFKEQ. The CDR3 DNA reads TGTGCCAGCAGCCCGTCCGGATCTAGCGGGGTTTATACGCAGTATTTT. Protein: CASSPSGSSGVYTQYF.

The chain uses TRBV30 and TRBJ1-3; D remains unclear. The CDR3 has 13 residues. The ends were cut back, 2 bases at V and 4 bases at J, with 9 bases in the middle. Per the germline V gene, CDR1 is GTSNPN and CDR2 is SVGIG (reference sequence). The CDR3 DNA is TGTGCCTGGAGTTATAGTCGCGGAAACACCATATATTTT. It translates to CAWSYSRGNTIYF.

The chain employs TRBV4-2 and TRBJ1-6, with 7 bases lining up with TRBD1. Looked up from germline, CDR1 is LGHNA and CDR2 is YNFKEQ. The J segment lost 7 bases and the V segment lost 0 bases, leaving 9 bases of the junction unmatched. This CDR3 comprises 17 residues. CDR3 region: CASSQDRTGRRNSPLHF. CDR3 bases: TGTGCCAGCAGCCAAGATCGGACAGGCAGACGAAATTCACCCCTCCACTTT.

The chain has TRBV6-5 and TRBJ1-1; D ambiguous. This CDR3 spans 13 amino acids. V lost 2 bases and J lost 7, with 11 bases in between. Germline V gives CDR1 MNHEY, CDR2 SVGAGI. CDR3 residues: CASSYPGKDEAFF. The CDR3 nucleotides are TGTGCCAGCAGTTACCCGGGAAAAGATGAAGCTTTCTTT.

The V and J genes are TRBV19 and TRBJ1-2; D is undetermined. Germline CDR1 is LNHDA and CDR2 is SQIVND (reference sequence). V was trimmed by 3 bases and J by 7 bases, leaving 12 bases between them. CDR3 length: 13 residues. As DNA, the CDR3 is TGTGCCAGTAGTATCGACGGGGATGGTGGCTACACCTTC. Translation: CASSIDGDGGYTF.